The T cell receptor beta chain described here comes from a study of T cells after yellow fever vaccination. Study background: With SMART-Seq v4 Ultra Low Input, the fractions containing low cell numbers were prepared. Overall study results and limits: CD4 and CD8 compartments shared a small share of clonotypes, likely from convergent recombination. Subsequent to the booster, the majority of primary-vaccination clones reappeared (96% CD4, 70% to 90% CD8). Peaking faster, on day 5 versus 15, the secondary response was nonetheless weaker.

TCRdb processed the 5' RACE reads anew with MiXCR; each CDR3 protein has one entry. The sample shows about 350,000 distinct CDR3 sequences, more than 9% of them seen only once. The V end lost 0 bases, the J end lost 7 bases, and 10 bases lay between the germline ends. Germline assignment: CDR1 PRHDT and CDR2 FYEKMQ (reference sequence). The CDR3 loop spans 14 amino acids. This clonotype was seen a few times. Its target is unknown. This receptor was taken from a man younger than 35 who received the YFV17D yellow fever vaccine. V is TRBV13 and J is TRBJ1-5; D call uncertain. Source: PBMCs, taken on the day of the first yellow fever vaccination. The CDR3 sequence: CASSLGLGRQPQHF. CDR3 DNA sequence: TGTGCCAGCAGCTTAGGTCTCGGAAGACAGCCCCAGCATTTT. Using reference TRBV13 and TRBJ1-5 for the parts outside the CDR3, the full variable domain is AAGVIQSPRHLIKEKRETATLKCYPIPRHDTVYWYQQGPGQDPQFLISFYEKMQSDKGSIPDRFSAQQFSDYHSELNMSSLELGDSALYFCASSLGLGRQPQHFGDGTRLSIL.